One and the same sample provided the 24 T cell receptor beta chains below, sequenced in a study of T cell responses to AZD1222 COVID-19 vaccine. Sequenced by immunoSEQ multiplex PCR; TCRdb stores in-frame clones only, minus some. The table lists tens of thousands of clones, around 90% of them singletons. Here the sequenced sample was peripheral blood, taken on day 0 of AZD1222 vaccination. The source is an adult in good health.

The gene calls are TRBV12-3 or TRBV12-4 and TRBJ1-4; no clear D. This CDR3 is 12 amino acids long. V lost 3 bases and J lost 8, with 7 bases in between. CDR3 sequence: CASSFGREKLFF. In nucleotides, the CDR3 is TGTGCCAGCAGTTTCGGTCGGGAAAAACTGTTTTTT.

This chain links TRBV30 with TRBJ1-1; D remains ambiguous. V was pared by 1 base and J by 7 bases, with 10 bases between. CDR3 length: 12 residues. Germline V gene data show CDR1 as GTSNPN and CDR2 as SVGIG (reference sequence). The CDR3 loop is CAWSADGVEAFF. CDR3 nucleotides: TGTGCCTGGAGTGCTGATGGCGTTGAAGCTTTCTTT.

This clone has just one count. The V gene is TRBV7-3, the J gene TRBJ2-7; the D is unclear. The CDR3 runs to 13 residues. V lost 5 bases and J 6 bases, leaving 14 bases between the germline ends. CDR1 and CDR2 from the germline V gene are SGHTA and FQGTGA. This CDR3 is CASSPDPGSEQYF. CDR3 bases: TGTGCCAGCAGCCCGGATCCAGGCTCCGAGCAGTACTTC.

The chain couples TRBV10-3 to TRBJ2-6; 11 bases are a match to TRBD1. CDR1 and CDR2 (germline): ENHRY, SYGVKD. The V and J ends lost 8 bases and 2 bases, in that order; junction bases with no gene match: 5. The CDR3 covers 16 residues. CDR3 residues: CAIARDRGAGANVLTF. The CDR3, as DNA: TGTGCCATCGCCCGGGACAGGGGGGCTGGGGCCAACGTCCTGACTTTC.

V usage is TRBV4-3 and J usage is TRBJ2-6; D gene uncertain. Trimming stripped 4 bases from V and 0 bases from J, with 13 bases between. The CDR3 has 17 amino acids. Per the germline V gene, CDR1 is LGHNA and CDR2 is YSLEER. The chain's CDR3 is CASSPPTYYSGANVLTF. The CDR3 DNA reads as TGCGCCAGCAGCCCCCCTACCTACTACTCTGGGGCCAACGTCCTGACTTTC.

The genes are TRBV19 and TRBJ2-1; no definite D call. V lost 3 bases, J lost 7 bases, and 7 bases lay in between. The germline V gene encodes CDR1 LNHDA and CDR2 SQIVND (reference sequence). This CDR3 has 12 amino acids. The CDR3, as DNA: TGTGCCAGTAGTATGGATGGGAATGAGCAGTTCTTC. This encodes CASSMDGNEQFF.

A word on this clone: A read error may account for a junction end that differs from germline. The rearrangement uses TRBV7-8 and TRBJ2-7; no firm D call. Per germline, CDR1 SGHVS and CDR2 FQNEAQ. The CDR3 is made up of 12 amino acids. CDR3 nucleotides: TGTGCCAGCAGCTTGTCAGCTTACGGGCAGTACTTC. This codes for CASSLSAYGQYF.

The rearrangement links TRBV3-1 (or the pseudogene TRBV3-2) to TRBJ1-6; no firm D call. CDR1 LGHDT and CDR2 YNNKEL come from the germline V gene (reference sequence). Trimming removed 0 bases at V and 7 bases at J, with 19 bases between. The CDR3 is made up of 18 amino acids. As DNA, the CDR3 is TGTGCCAGCAGCCAAGAATCTCCCCGCTCGGTTCCGAATTCACCCCTCCACTTT. As protein: CASSQESPRSVPNSPLHF.

This chain links TRBV3-1 (or the pseudogene TRBV3-2) with TRBJ1-2, with unresolved D. With 4 bases removed from V and 13 bases from J, the gap between germline ends came to 13 bases. There are 11 residues in the CDR3. Germline V CDR1 and CDR2: LGHDT, YNNKEL (reference sequence). The CDR3 nucleotides read TGTGCCAGCAGCCTAGGACCCACGCTCACCTTC. Translated: CASSLGPTLTF.

The rearrangement joins TRBV5-1 to TRBJ2-3; D may be TRBD1 (5 bases). The CDR3 totals 14 residues. The germline V gene encodes CDR1 SGHRS and CDR2 YFSETQ. With 3 bases removed from V and 2 bases from J, the gap between germline ends came to 10 bases. The CDR3 here is CASSSRQNTDTQYF. The CDR3 bases are TGCGCCAGCAGCTCAAGACAGAACACAGATACGCAGTATTTT.

The chain couples TRBV7-9 to TRBJ1-2; 7 nucleotides agree with TRBD1. The CDR3 extends over 14 amino acids. Per the germline V gene, CDR1 is SEHNR and CDR2 is FQNEAQ (reference sequence). The V gene end was trimmed by 5 bases and the J gene end by 6 bases; junction bases not matched to a gene: 9. The CDR3: CASSRETGRNGYTF. The CDR3 DNA reads TGTGCCAGCAGCCGAGAGACAGGGCGCAATGGCTACACCTTC.

This clone showed up just a few times. The genes are TRBV4-3 and TRBJ2-3; 8 bases fit TRBD2. The germline gives CDR1 LGHNA, CDR2 YSLEER. The junction had 12 bases not matched to a gene; V was cut back by 4 bases and J by 0 bases. The length of the CDR3 is 18 residues. DNA for the CDR3: TGCGCCAGCAGCCCGCAAGGCATAGCGGGGACCAGCACAGATACGCAGTATTTT. Translating gives CASSPQGIAGTSTDTQYF.

This clone was found a few times. The chain joins TRBV7-2 to TRBJ2-7, with unresolved D. Looked up from germline, CDR1 is SGHTA and CDR2 is FQGNSA. This CDR3 is built from 12 residues. The V and J ends lost 6 bases and 0 bases respectively, with 6 bases between them. This CDR3 reads CASRIASYEQYF. In nucleotides, the CDR3 is TGTGCCAGCAGAATCGCCTCCTACGAGCAGTACTTC. Filled out from reference TRBV7-2 and TRBJ2-7, the complete variable domain reads GAGVSQSPSNKVTEKGKDVELRCDPISGHTALYWYRQSLGQGLEFLIYFQGNSAPDKSGLPSDRFSAERTGGSVSTLTIQRTQQEDSAVYLCASRIASYEQYFGPGTRLTVT.

A remark on this clone: The DNA is left out, because the CDR3 cannot be placed on it with certainty; the CDR3 is given as TCRdb lists it. The chain's CDR3 is CASILAGDTEAFF. The V gene is TRBV6-5, the J gene TRBJ1-1; TRBD1, the D gene given by the table, was not confirmed from the DNA. Including both end residues, the CDR3 is 13 amino acids long. Looked up from germline, CDR1 is MNHEY and CDR2 is SVGAGI.

For this clone: Distinct nucleotide sequences in the sample also encode this CDR3. The V gene is TRBV7-9, the J gene TRBJ1-1, with a possible D match to TRBD1 (5 bases). The germline V gene has CDR1 SEHNR and CDR2 FQNEAQ (reference sequence). This CDR3 is built from 14 residues. Trimming shortened V by 2 bases and J by 1 base, and 8 bases separated the two germline ends. CDR3 in amino acids: CASSLPQGNTEAFF. CDR3 coding DNA: TGTGCCAGCAGCTTACCCCAGGGGAACACTGAAGCTTTCTTT.

The CDR3 is CATSPLGYGYTF. The CDR3 nucleotides read TGTGCCACCAGTCCCTTGGGGTATGGCTACACCTTC. The rearrangement links TRBV7-9 to TRBJ1-2; D gene ambiguous. Germline assignment: CDR1 SEHNR and CDR2 FQNEAQ (reference sequence). There are 12 residues in the CDR3. V was shortened by 10 bases and J by 5 bases, with 14 bases between the two germline ends.

This clone showed up just a few times. This sequence joins TRBV6-5 and TRBJ1-2; 9 bases align to TRBD1. Germline V gene data show CDR1 as MNHEY and CDR2 as SVGAGI. CDR3 length: 15 residues. The junction had 2 bases not matched to a gene; V was cut back by 2 bases and J by 1 base. The CDR3 here is CASSYADRGNYGYTF. CDR3 bases: TGTGCCAGCAGTTACGCGGACAGGGGTAACTATGGCTACACCTTC.

V usage is TRBV3-1 (or the pseudogene TRBV3-2) and J usage is TRBJ1-6; D is unclear. The CDR3 sequence is 12 residues long. Germline V gene data show CDR1 as LGHDT and CDR2 as YNNKEL (reference sequence). Trimming took off 8 bases at V and 9 bases at J, with 11 bases between the two ends. The CDR3 nucleotides read TGTGCCAGCTCCCGGGTCGCTTCACCCCTCCACTTT. Encoded protein: CASSRVASPLHF.

V and J are TRBV1 and TRBJ2-4. TRBV1 is noted as a pseudogene. The CDR3 covers 14 residues. The chain's CDR3 is CTSSQGIAKNIQYF. DNA of the CDR3: TGCACCAGCAGCCAAGGGATAGCCAAAAACATTCAGTACTTC.

This chain links TRBV6-5 with TRBJ2-3; possibly TRBD2 for D (6 bases). The germline V and J ends were trimmed by 6 bases and 2 bases, with 12 bases remaining between them. The V gene's germline CDR1 is MNHEY and CDR2 SVGAGI. CDR3 length equals 14 residues. This CDR3 is CASRPGLNTDTQYF. CDR3 in DNA: TGTGCCAGCAGACCGGGACTCAACACAGATACGCAGTATTTT.

J is TRBJ1-1 and V is TRBV25-1, with 7 bases identical to TRBD1. Unmatched junction bases numbered 6, after V lost 3 bases and J lost 5 bases. This CDR3 has 14 amino acids. Germline values: CDR1 MGHDK, CDR2 SYGVNS. The CDR3 DNA reads as TGTGCCAGCAGTGAGTTCCAGGGGGTGACTGAAGCTTTCTTT. Its protein product is CASSEFQGVTEAFF.

The J gene is TRBJ1-1, the V gene TRBV13, with D perhaps TRBD1 (6 bases). The CDR3 spans 13 residues. Per the germline V gene, CDR1 is PRHDT and CDR2 is FYEKMQ (reference sequence). The V end lost 10 bases, the J end lost 5 bases, and 17 bases lay between the germline ends. The CDR3 protein is CATHWGRRTEAFF. CDR3 nucleotides: TGTGCCACCCACTGGGGGCGACGGACTGAAGCTTTCTTT.

The genes are TRBV4-1 and TRBJ2-7; the D is unclear. V lost 3 bases to trimming and J lost 1 base, with 7 bases between them. Germline CDR1 and CDR2: MGHRA and YSYEKL. This CDR3 has 13 residues. As DNA, the CDR3 is TGCGCCAGCAGCCATGTCGGTTCCTACGAGCAGTACTTC. This sequence encodes CASSHVGSYEQYF.

The chain recombines TRBV11-2 with TRBJ2-1, with a possible D match to TRBD1 (6 bases). This CDR3 has 16 residues. CDR1 is SGHAT, CDR2 FQNNGV, per germline. Trimming stripped 5 bases from V and 2 bases from J, with 16 bases between. The CDR3 protein is CASSRVWGPTYNEQFF. CDR3 DNA: TGTGCCAGCAGCCGGGTCTGGGGGCCAACCTACAATGAGCAGTTCTTC. Full variable domain (missing parts from reference TRBV11-2 and TRBJ2-1): EAGVAQSPRYKIIEKRQSVAFWCNPISGHATLYWYQQILGQGPKLLIQFQNNGVVDDSQLPKDRFSAERLKGVDSTLKIQPAKLEDSAVYLCASSRVWGPTYNEQFFGPGTRLTVL.